This T cell receptor beta chain was recorded in a study of cytotoxic CD8 clonotypes in ibrutinib-treated CLL. The CDR3 sequence is 16 residues long. In germline, CDR1 is ENHRY, CDR2 SYGVKD. With V trimmed by 5 bases and J by 5 bases, 8 bases remained unmatched. In its sample, this clone was seen a few times. The data were produced by immunoSEQ multiplex PCR, yet TCRdb's version contains in-frame clones alone and is incomplete. The sample yields 250,000 to 350,000 clones, 76% seen once. The source material was PBMCs, sampled at disease progression, from a patient treated with ibrutinib. The receptor comes from a human donor with chronic lymphocytic leukemia. The chain links TRBV10-3 to TRBJ2-2; 10 bases align to TRBD1. DNA of the CDR3: TGTGCCATCAGTCACACCGGGACAGGGGCGACCGGGGAGCTGTTTTTT. Protein product: CAISHTGTGATGELFF.